These 7 T cell receptor beta chains were sequenced from one sample in a study of T cells in Graves' hyperthyroidism and ophthalmopathy. Amplification targeted TCR beta CDR3 regions from RNA transcripts. Carried out on the TCR CDR3, a first-round RT-PCR used the HTBI primer set. MiXCR was run by TCRdb on the multiplex PCR reads, yielding one entry per CDR3 protein. The sample has about 610,000 distinct CDR3 sequences, about 15% seen once; the top ten hold around 4%. Sequences were obtained from blood. These receptors came from a woman in her 40s with Graves' ophthalmopathy.

This clonotype was recorded many times. V usage is TRBV11-1 and J usage is TRBJ1-2; D is perhaps TRBD1 (5 bases). The CDR3 consists of 16 residues. Germline V gene data show CDR1 as SGHAT and CDR2 as FQDESV (reference sequence). The V end was cut by 2 bases, the J end by 0 bases, with 13 bases between. CDR3 nucleotide sequence: TGTGCCAGCAGCTTACACAGGCAGGAGCCTAACTATGGCTACACCTTC. Its translation: CASSLHRQEPNYGYTF.

This clonotype was observed at least ten times. The chain has TRBV6-1 and TRBJ2-7; 8 bases match TRBD1. After removal of 6 bases from V and 4 bases from J, the junction contained 5 bases not matched to a gene. This CDR3 is 13 amino acids long. Germline CDR1 is MNHNS and CDR2 is SASEGT. CDR3 residues: CASRDRGTYEQYF. The CDR3 DNA reads as TGTGCCAGCAGAGACAGGGGAACATACGAGCAGTACTTC.

This clonotype was seen at least ten times. V is TRBV29-1 and J is TRBJ2-5; D call uncertain. Trimming removed 7 bases from V and 1 base from J, with 10 bases in between. Germline CDR1 reads SQVTM; CDR2 reads ANQGSEA. This CDR3 is 12 amino acids long. DNA of the CDR3: TGCAGCGGCCGGACGGCCCAAGAGACCCAGTACTTC. It codes for CSGRTAQETQYF. Looking up the rest from reference TRBV29-1 and TRBJ2-5 gives the full variable domain: SAVISQKPSRDICQRGTSLTIQCQVDSQVTMMFWYRQQPGQSLTLIATANQGSEATYESGFVIDKFPISRPNLTFSTLTVSNMSPEDSSIYLCSGRTAQETQYFGPGTRLLVL.

The J gene is TRBJ2-7, the V gene TRBV30; the match to TRBD1 covers 8 bases. J gave up 0 bases and V 4 bases, and 5 bases lay outside the gene matches. The CDR3 has 14 amino acids. CDR1 is GTSNPN and CDR2 is SVGIG in the germline V gene (reference sequence). The CDR3 loop reads CAWKPGQASYEQYF. The CDR3 coding sequence is TGTGCCTGGAAACCGGGACAGGCCTCCTACGAGCAGTACTTC.

The chain is built from TRBV28 and TRBJ2-3; no clear D. This CDR3 comprises 13 residues. V was clipped by 4 bases and J by 10 bases, with 15 bases between them. Germline V gene lookup returns CDR1 MDHEN and CDR2 SYDVKM. CDR3 in amino acids: CASSSGLQAAQYF. The CDR3 DNA sequence: TGTGCCAGCAGTTCGGGCCTCCAGGCCGCGCAGTATTTT.

DNA of the CDR3: TGTGCCAGCAGTAACCAGGGGAAGGGTACGCAGTATTTT. It codes for CASSNQGKGTQYF. The chain recombines TRBV28 with TRBJ2-3, with D possibly TRBD1 on 6 matching bases. The ends were cut back, 5 bases at V and 8 bases at J, with 14 bases in the middle. Germline V gives CDR1 MDHEN, CDR2 SYDVKM. The CDR3 length is 13 residues.

This clonotype was counted between two and nine times. The V gene is TRBV9, the J gene TRBJ2-7; D is perhaps TRBD2 (6 bases). Germline V gene sequence: CDR1 SGDLS, CDR2 YYNGEE. This CDR3 is built from 15 residues. The V gene lost 0 bases and the J gene lost 8 bases, with 18 bases spanning the gap. This CDR3 is CASSVDGRPPGQQYF. The CDR3 nucleotides are TGTGCCAGCAGCGTAGACGGGAGACCGCCAGGGCAGCAGTACTTC.